This TCR beta chain came from a study of blood T cell repertoires in COVID-19. Recruited during active infection, patients (from Seattle) were subsequently followed longitudinally. Trimming took off 10 bases at V and 4 bases at J, with 16 bases between the two ends. CDR1 and CDR2 from the germline V gene are ENHRY and SYGVKD. The length of the CDR3 is 13 residues. This clone was seen only once. Generated by immunoSEQ multiplex PCR, the TCRdb table keeps only in-frame clones and is missing some. The sample yields roughly 320,000 clones, approximately 90% seen once. The chain recombines TRBV10-3 with TRBJ1-1; D is ambiguous. The sequence was collected from a woman between 45 and 60 years old with COVID-19, enrolled during active disease. Sequenced sample: peripheral blood. CDR3 region: CATKPGVGTEAFF. CDR3 nucleotides: TGTGCCACCAAACCCGGGGTTGGCACTGAAGCTTTCTTT.